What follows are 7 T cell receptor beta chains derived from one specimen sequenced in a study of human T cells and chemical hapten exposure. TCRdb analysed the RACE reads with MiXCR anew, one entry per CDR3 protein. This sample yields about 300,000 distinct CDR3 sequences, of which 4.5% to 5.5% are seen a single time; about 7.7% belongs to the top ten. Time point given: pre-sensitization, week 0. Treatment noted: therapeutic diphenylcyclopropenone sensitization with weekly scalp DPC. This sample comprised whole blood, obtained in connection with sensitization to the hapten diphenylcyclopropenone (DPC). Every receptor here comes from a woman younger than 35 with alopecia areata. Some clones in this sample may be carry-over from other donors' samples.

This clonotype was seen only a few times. The CDR3 protein is CSARDRVPGELFF. DNA of the CDR3: TGCAGTGCTAGGGACAGGGTGCCCGGGGAGCTGTTTTTT. The chain joins TRBV20-1 to TRBJ2-2, with TRBD1 matching 8 bases. The CDR3 totals 13 residues. Trimming removed 3 bases from V and 6 bases from J; junction bases left unmatched: 3. Germline V CDR1 and CDR2: DFQATT, SNEGSKA (reference sequence).

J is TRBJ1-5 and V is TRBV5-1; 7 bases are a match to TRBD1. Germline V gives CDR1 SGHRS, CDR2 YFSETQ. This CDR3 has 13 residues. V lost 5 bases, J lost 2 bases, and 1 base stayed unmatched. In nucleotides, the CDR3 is TGCGCCAGCAGTACAGGGGGCAATCAGCCCCAGCATTTT. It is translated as CASSTGGNQPQHF.

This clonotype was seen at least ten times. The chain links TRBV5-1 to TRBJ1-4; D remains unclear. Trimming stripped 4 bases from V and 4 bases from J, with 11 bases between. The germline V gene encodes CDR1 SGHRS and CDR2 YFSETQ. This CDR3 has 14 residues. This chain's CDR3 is CASSPQRINEKLFF. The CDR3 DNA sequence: TGCGCCAGCAGCCCGCAGAGGATTAATGAAAAACTGTTTTTT. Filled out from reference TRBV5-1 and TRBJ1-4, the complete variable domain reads KAGVTQTPRYLIKTRGQQVTLSCSPISGHRSVSWYQQTPGQGLQFLFEYFSETQRNKGNFPGRFSGRQFSNSRSEMNVSTLELGDSALYLCASSPQRINEKLFFGSGTQLSVL.

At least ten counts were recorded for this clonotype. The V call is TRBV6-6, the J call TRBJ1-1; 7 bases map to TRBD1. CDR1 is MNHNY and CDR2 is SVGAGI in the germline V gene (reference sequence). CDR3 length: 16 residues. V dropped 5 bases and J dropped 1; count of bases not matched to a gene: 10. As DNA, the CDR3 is TGTGCCAGCAGTCCGGGGACAGCTACTTCGAACACTGAAGCTTTCTTT. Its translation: CASSPGTATSNTEAFF.

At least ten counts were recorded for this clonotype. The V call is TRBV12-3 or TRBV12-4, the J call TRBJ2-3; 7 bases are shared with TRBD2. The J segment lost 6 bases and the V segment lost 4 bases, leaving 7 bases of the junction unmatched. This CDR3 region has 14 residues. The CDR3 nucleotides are TGTGCCAGCAGTTCAGCGGGGCTGGAGGATACGCAGTATTTT. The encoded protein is CASSSAGLEDTQYF.

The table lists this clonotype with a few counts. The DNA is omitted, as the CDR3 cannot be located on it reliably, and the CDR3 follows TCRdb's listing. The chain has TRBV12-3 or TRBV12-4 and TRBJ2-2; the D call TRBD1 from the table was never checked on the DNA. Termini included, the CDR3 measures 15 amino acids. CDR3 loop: CASSFGPGLWGELFF.

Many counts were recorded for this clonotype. CDR3 protein: CASSGPGAPLHF. CDR3 nucleotides: TGTGCCAGCAGTGGCCCGGGGGCACCCCTCCACTTT. The chain is built from TRBV2 and TRBJ1-6, with D perhaps matching TRBD1 (5 bases). There are 12 residues in the CDR3. V shed 4 bases and J shed 11 bases, with 9 bases lying between them. From germline, CDR1 is SNHLY and CDR2 FYNNEI.